This is a list of T cell receptor beta chains from one sample in a study of T cells in Graves' hyperthyroidism and ophthalmopathy. TCRdb used MiXCR to reprocess the multiplex PCR reads, holding one entry per CDR3 protein. The table records around 300,000 distinct CDR3 sequences, about 20% of them present only once. Sequenced input: blood. These receptors were obtained from a young man with Graves' ophthalmopathy. CDR3s include the opening cysteine and the closing phenylalanine or tryptophan. The D gene is left open where the match is weak. Rows give clone size only sometimes, using once, few, many, or a class for an expanded clone.

j_call d_call v_call clone_size cdr3_nt cdr3_aa
TRBJ2-7 - TRBV11-1 few TGTGCCAGCAGCTCCCGGGCCTACGAGCAGTACTTC CASSSRAYEQYF
TRBJ1-1 TRBD1 TRBV28 many TGTGCCAGCAGTTTCTGGGACAGATCGAACACTGAAGCTTTCTTT CASSFWDRSNTEAFF
TRBJ2-3 TRBD2 TRBV11-2 few TGTGCCAGCAGCCTGACATACGCGGGAGGGCAGGTCCCCACAGATACGCAGTATTTT CASSLTYAGGQVPTDTQYF
TRBJ2-1 TRBD2 TRBV5-1 many TGCGCCAGCAGCTGGGGACTAGGGGGAAAATTGGGTGAGCAGTTCTTC CASSWGLGGKLGEQFF
TRBJ2-3 - TRBV7-9 - TGTGCCAGCAGCTTACTGGTAGATACGCAGTATTTT CASSLLVDTQYF
TRBJ2-6 - TRBV28 few TGTGCCAGCAGTTTCCGGGTTGGGGCCAACGTCCTGACTTTC CASSFRVGANVLTF
TRBJ2-3 - TRBV12-3/TRBV12-4 many TGTGCCAGCAGACTCCCCGACGCCTTCAGAGATACGCAGTATTTT CASRLPDAFRDTQYF
TRBJ2-1 TRBD1 TRBV5-1 many TGCGCCAGCAGCTTACAGGGGGGATTCGGTGAGCAGTTCTTC CASSLQGGFGEQFF
TRBJ1-1 - TRBV7-8 few TGTGCCAGCAGCTTAGAACAGCTGAACACTGAAGCTTTCTTT CASSLEQLNTEAFF
TRBJ1-2 - TRBV20-1 few TGCAGTGCTAGAGAAACCAAGGGGGGGAACTATGGCTACACCTTC CSARETKGGNYGYTF
TRBJ2-3 TRBD2 TRBV20-1 - TGCAGTGCTCACATTCTAGCGGGGACTAGCACAGATACGCAGTATTTT CSAHILAGTSTDTQYF
TRBJ1-5 TRBD1 TRBV12-3/TRBV12-4 - TGTGCCAGCAGTTTAGCCCATCCGGGACAGGCCAGCAATCAGCCCCAGCATTTT CASSLAHPGQASNQPQHF
TRBJ2-1 TRBD2 TRBV20-1 many TGCAGTGCTAGAACGCTAGCGGGAGGGGCCTACAATGAGCAGTTCTTC CSARTLAGGAYNEQFF
TRBJ2-2 - TRBV19 - TGTGCCAGTAGTATCGCAAAGGGGGGGCACGGGGAGCTGTTTTTT CASSIAKGGHGELFF
TRBJ2-3 - TRBV12-3/TRBV12-4 - TGTGCCAGCAGTCCTGGGCTCACGCAGTATTTT CASSPGLTQYF
TRBJ2-1 TRBD2 TRBV7-3 many TGTGCCAGCAGCCCGGATAGCGGGAGGAGCTCCTACAATGAGCAGTTCTTC CASSPDSGRSSYNEQFF
TRBJ2-7 TRBD1 TRBV20-1 - TGCAGTGCTAGTGGTAGATCTCGGACAGGGGGCTCCTACGAGCAGTACTTC CSASGRSRTGGSYEQYF
TRBJ1-4 TRBD1 TRBV27 - TGTGCCAGCAGTCCTCGACAGGGGGCGGGAAAACTGTTTTTT CASSPRQGAGKLFF
TRBJ2-1 - TRBV11-3 many TGTGCCAGCAGTCTGACCTACAATGAGCAGTTCTTC CASSLTYNEQFF
TRBJ2-3 - TRBV11-2 many TGTGCCAGCAGCTTAGCAGACAGGTCAAATACGCAGTATTTT CASSLADRSNTQYF
TRBJ1-6 TRBD1 TRBV30 - TGTGCCTGGAGCCGACAGGGTAATTCACCCCTCCACTTT CAWSRQGNSPLHF
TRBJ2-7 TRBD2 TRBV27 few TGTGCCAGCAGTTTAAAGGGATGGGAAGCGGGAGTTGCCTACGAGCAGTACTTC CASSLKGWEAGVAYEQYF
TRBJ1-2 TRBD1 TRBV6-1 few TGTGCCAGCAGTGAAGCGACTGGGACAGCCTATGGCTACACCTTC CASSEATGTAYGYTF
TRBJ2-1 - TRBV28 many TGTGCCAGCAGTCTCACTGTGACCCCGGGGAGCTCCTACAATGAGCAGTTCTTC CASSLTVTPGSSYNEQFF
TRBJ2-1 - TRBV6-2/TRBV6-3 - TGTGCCAGCAGTTACGTGGGAGGCCCTTACAATGAGCAGTTCTTC CASSYVGGPYNEQFF
TRBJ2-5 - TRBV11-2 few TGTGCCAGCAGCTTAGTGGCGGGAAGGGAGACCCAGTACTTC CASSLVAGRETQYF
TRBJ1-5 TRBD1 TRBV10-3 many TGTGCCATCAGTCGGGACAGGGAGAGCAATCAGCCCCAGCATTTT CAISRDRESNQPQHF
TRBJ2-7 - TRBV11-2 many TGTGCCAGCAGCTTACGGCAAGTACAGACCTACGAGCAGTACTTC CASSLRQVQTYEQYF
TRBJ2-1 TRBD2 TRBV5-4 few TGTGCCAGCAGCCCGGGAGGAGCGGGGAACAATGAGCAGTTCTTC CASSPGGAGNNEQFF
TRBJ1-3 - TRBV18 many TGTGCCAGCTCAGTCGACTCTGGAAACACCATATATTTT CASSVDSGNTIYF
TRBJ1-1 - TRBV6-1 many TGTGCCAGCAGTGAAGCCGTGAGGGCGGGAGCTTTCTTT CASSEAVRAGAFF
TRBJ2-7 - TRBV20-1 few TGCAGTGCTAGAGAGGGGGACGAGCAGTACTTC CSAREGDEQYF
TRBJ1-4 - TRBV28 many TGTGCCAGCAGTCCGAGGGGGGGACGACAGCGTGAAAAACTGTTTTTT CASSPRGGRQREKLFF
TRBJ1-1 - TRBV4-1 - TGCGCCAGCAGCCGAACTTCCGCGAGCACTGAAGCTTTCTTT CASSRTSASTEAFF
TRBJ2-2 TRBD1 TRBV9 - TGTGCCAGCAGCAAGAGGACAGGGAGCACCGGGGAGCTGTTTTTT CASSKRTGSTGELFF